Below are 19 T cell receptor beta chains sequenced from a single sample in a study of blood T cell repertoires in COVID-19. This table comes from immunoSEQ multiplex PCR, and its TCRdb copy is limited to in-frame clones, with some not included. The sample shows approximately 210,000 clones, less than 95% of them seen only once. The sample taken for sequencing was peripheral blood. Every receptor here comes from a man in his thirties or forties with COVID-19, enrolled during active disease.

V is TRBV5-1 and J is TRBJ2-1; the match to TRBD1 covers 7 bases. Trimming at V came to 3 bases and at J to 6 bases, leaving 6 bases not matched to a gene. CDR1 and CDR2 from the germline V gene are SGHRS and YFSETQ. The CDR3 has 14 amino acids. CDR3 sequence reads: CASSWTTGINEQFF. In nucleotides, the CDR3 is TGCGCCAGCAGCTGGACGACAGGGATCAATGAGCAGTTCTTC.

The chain employs TRBV19 and TRBJ1-2; possible D gene TRBD1, 5 bases. This CDR3 contains 11 residues. Trimming shortened V by 7 bases and J by 8 bases, and 11 bases separated the two germline ends. Germline CDR1 LNHDA, CDR2 SQIVND (reference sequence). The CDR3 is CASTRARGYTF. The CDR3 DNA is TGTGCCAGTACCAGGGCCAGGGGCTACACCTTC.

The rearrangement uses TRBV18 and TRBJ1-1; TRBD1 might be the D (6 bases). CDR3 size: 18 residues. Germline-derived CDR1 and CDR2 are KGHSH and LQKENI. Deletions cut 4 bases from V and 1 base from J, with 22 bases between. The CDR3 here is CASSRYTVGVGANTEAFF. CDR3 in DNA: TGTGCCAGCTCACGATACACGGTGGGTGTGGGGGCGAACACTGAAGCTTTCTTT.

This chain links TRBV3-1 (or the pseudogene TRBV3-2) with TRBJ2-1; no definite D call. There are 12 residues in the CDR3. Germline CDR1 and CDR2: LGHDT and YNNKEL (reference sequence). V shed 0 bases and J shed 9 bases, with 6 bases lying between them. CDR3 DNA: TGTGCCAGCAGCCAAGATCCCAGTGAGCAGTTCTTC. This codes for CASSQDPSEQFF.

A word on this clone: At one of its ends the junction is not consistent with the germline gene, which may arise from a read error. Other DNA sequences in this specimen translate into the identical CDR3. CDR3 in DNA: TGCGCCAGCAGCTTAGTGGCCGAGCAGTACTTC. Protein: CASSLVAEQYF. The J gene is TRBJ2-7, the V gene TRBV7-9; D gene uncertain. CDR1 and CDR2 (germline): SEHNR, FQNEAQ (reference sequence). This CDR3 has 11 amino acids.

A single count supports this clone. This rearrangement joins TRBV27 to TRBJ1-2; D is undetermined. Trimming removed 5 bases from V and 4 bases from J, with 14 bases in between. CDR1 and CDR2 from the germline V gene are MNHEY and SMNVEV (reference sequence). CDR3 length: 14 residues. CDR3 bases: TGTGCCAGCAGTGATCGCGGCGGTAGCTATGGCTACACCTTC. This sequence encodes CASSDRGGSYGYTF.

The rearrangement links TRBV13 to TRBJ1-1, with D uncertain. Germline assignment: CDR1 PRHDT and CDR2 FYEKMQ (reference sequence). The CDR3 covers 11 residues. The V end lost 6 bases, the J end lost 6 bases, and 8 bases lay between the germline ends. The CDR3 bases are TGTGCCAGCAGAAGAGGGCCTGAAGCTTTCTTT. This encodes CASRRGPEAFF.

The V gene is TRBV9, the J gene TRBJ1-4; no reliable D call. CDR1 and CDR2 from the germline V gene are SGDLS and YYNGEE. The ends were cut back, 3 bases at V and 6 bases at J, with 12 bases in the middle. The length of the CDR3 is 14 residues. CDR3 nucleotides: TGTGCCAGCAGCGCAATGGAGAAACATGAAAAACTGTTTTTT. It encodes CASSAMEKHEKLFF.

The chain couples TRBV5-1 to TRBJ1-1; the D gene is possibly TRBD1 (5 bases). V shed 0 bases and J shed 7 bases, with 10 bases lying between them. This CDR3 is built from 13 residues. Germline assignment: CDR1 SGHRS and CDR2 YFSETQ. The CDR3 nucleotides are TGCGCCAGCAGCTTGGGGGACTTGGGTGAAGCTTTCTTT. Translated, it gives CASSLGDLGEAFF.

The J gene is TRBJ1-2, the V gene TRBV7-9; possibly TRBD1 for D (5 bases). Deletions cut 6 bases from V and 8 bases from J, with 22 bases between. CDR3 length: 15 amino acids. CDR1 is SEHNR and CDR2 is FQNEAQ in the germline V gene (reference sequence). The CDR3 region has the DNA TGTGCCAGCAGTCCGCGGGGTGGGGCCGCGAGAGGCTACACCTTC. This sequence encodes CASSPRGGAARGYTF.

This chain connects TRBV2 to TRBJ2-3; D unresolved. V lost 5 bases to trimming and J lost 0 bases, with 9 bases between them. Germline V lookup: CDR1 SNHLY, CDR2 FYNNEI. This CDR3 comprises 14 residues. The CDR3 protein is CASSSRRSTDTQYF. CDR3 DNA: TGTGCCAGCAGTAGCAGGCGTAGCACAGATACGCAGTATTTT.

This clone appeared a single time. The genes are TRBV6-5 and TRBJ2-4; 7 nucleotides line up with TRBD2. The germline CDR1 and CDR2 sequences are MNHEY and SVGAGI. This CDR3 is 15 amino acids long. The junction had 3 bases not matched to a gene; V was cut back by 3 bases and J by 1 base. The CDR3 sequence is CASSYQGGAKNIQYF. For the CDR3, the DNA is TGTGCCAGCAGTTATCAGGGAGGGGCCAAAAACATTCAGTACTTC.

The genes are TRBV6-5 and TRBJ1-5, with no clear D. Looked up from germline, CDR1 is MNHEY and CDR2 is SVGAGI. This CDR3 has 12 residues. V lost 10 bases, J lost 3 bases, and 10 bases lay in between. Written as DNA, the CDR3 is TGTGCCACTTACATATTCAATCAGCCCCAGCATTTT. This encodes CATYIFNQPQHF.

V usage is TRBV7-6 and J usage is TRBJ2-3; TRBD2 agrees at 8 bases. Germline V CDR1 and CDR2: SGHVS, FNYEAQ. The CDR3 runs to 18 residues. Trimming at V came to 2 bases and at J to 2 bases, leaving 12 bases not matched to a gene. The CDR3: CASSLLGGAGGLTDTQYF. In DNA form, the CDR3 reads TGTGCCAGCAGCTTATTGGGGGGGGCGGGGGGCCTCACAGATACGCAGTATTTT. Full variable domain (outside the CDR3, taken from reference TRBV7-6 and TRBJ2-3): GAGVSQSPRYKVTKRGQDVALRCDPISGHVSLYWYRQALGQGPEFLTYFNYEAQQDKSGLPNDRFSAERPEGSISTLTIQRTEQRDSAMYRCASSLLGGAGGLTDTQYFGPGTRLTVL.

The rearrangement uses TRBV5-4 and TRBJ1-6; 7 bases fit TRBD1. This CDR3 contains 16 residues. Germline V gene data show CDR1 as SGHNT and CDR2 as YYREEE (reference sequence). Losses at the gene ends were 4 bases for V and 0 bases for J; bases not matched to a gene: 4. The CDR3 bases are TGTGCCAGCAGCCCGGACAGGAACTCCTATAATTCACCCCTCCACTTT. Its protein product is CASSPDRNSYNSPLHF.

V is TRBV4-2 and J is TRBJ2-3, with a weak D call TRBD1 (5 bases). V was pared by 2 bases and J by 5 bases, with 8 bases between. The CDR3 is 13 residues long. Germline-derived CDR1 and CDR2 are LGHNA and YNFKEQ. The chain's CDR3 is CASSQYQGDTQYF. Written as DNA, the CDR3 is TGTGCCAGCAGCCAATATCAGGGAGATACGCAGTATTTT.

This clone appeared a single time. The V call is TRBV12-5, the J call TRBJ1-1; TRBD1 matches at 10 bases. J gave up 0 bases and V 1 base, and 8 bases lay outside the gene matches. This CDR3 has 18 amino acids. The V gene's germline CDR1 is LGHNT and CDR2 FRNRAP. CDR3 amino acids: CASGLADRGTGMNTEAFF. Written as DNA, the CDR3 is TGTGCTAGTGGTTTGGCGGACAGGGGGACCGGTATGAACACTGAAGCTTTCTTT.

The count of this clone is one. The V and J genes are TRBV24-1 and TRBJ1-5, with D maybe TRBD1 (5 bases). The germline gives CDR1 KGHDR, CDR2 SFDVKD. This CDR3 is 14 amino acids long. The V end was cut by 12 bases, the J end by 6 bases, with 20 bases between. CDR3 DNA sequence: TGTGCCCAGGGAAGTTGGGGCCAAGGTCAGCCCCAGCATTTT. This gives the protein CAQGSWGQGQPQHF.

The chain is built from TRBV7-2 and TRBJ1-3; the D is unclear. This CDR3 contains 15 residues. V lost 5 bases and J 0 bases, leaving 11 bases between the germline ends. Germline V gene data show CDR1 as SGHTA and CDR2 as FQGNSA. CDR3 in amino acids: CASSPSTRSGNTIYF. The CDR3 bases are TGTGCCAGCAGCCCTAGTACCCGCTCTGGAAACACCATATATTTT.